The 30 T cell receptor beta chains listed next were all sequenced from one sample in a study of blood T cells in healthy people across ages. The use of a sample-barcoded 5' primer and a J-beta primer mix characterized a second PCR of roughly 7 to 12 cycles. Via MiXCR, TCRdb re-called the 5' RACE reads, giving one row per CDR3 protein. The sample yields fewer than 800,000 distinct CDR3 sequences, around 20% seen once. Sequencing was done on a sample of blood. These receptors were obtained from a man between 70 and 80 years old in good health.

Comment on this clonotype: At one end the junction does not follow the germline gene, possibly because of a read error. This sequence joins TRBV3-1 and TRBJ2-1; 14 bases match TRBD2. The germline V gene encodes CDR1 LGHDT and CDR2 YNNKEL (reference sequence). The CDR3 is 15 residues long. CDR3 bases: TGTGCCAACAGCCAAGGGACTAGCGGGAGCACTGAGCAGTTCTTC. Protein sequence: CANSQGTSGSTEQFF.

The chain has TRBV15 and TRBJ2-1; D remains unclear. CDR1 is LNHNV, CDR2 YYDKDF, per germline (reference sequence). V was cut by 0 bases and J by 3 bases, with 12 bases left in between. The CDR3 loop spans 16 amino acids. This chain's CDR3 is CATSRDYQSYYNEQFF. The CDR3 coding sequence is TGTGCCACCAGCAGAGATTATCAGAGCTACTACAATGAGCAGTTCTTC.

The chain recombines TRBV20-1 with TRBJ2-1; D may match TRBD1 or TRBD2 (6 bases each). The V gene's germline CDR1 is DFQATT and CDR2 SNEGSKA (reference sequence). The CDR3 loop spans 11 amino acids. The germline V and J ends were trimmed by 5 bases and 8 bases, with 10 bases remaining between them. For the CDR3, the DNA is TGCAGTGCTCAAGGGGGGCATGAGCAGTTCTTC. The encoded protein is CSAQGGHEQFF.

This clonotype was detected a few times. V is TRBV20-1 and J is TRBJ1-5, with TRBD1 matching over 8 bases. Germline V lookup: CDR1 DFQATT, CDR2 SNEGSKA (reference sequence). CDR3 size: 13 residues. The trim removed 5 bases at V and 5 bases at J, leaving 5 bases unmatched. CDR3 loop: CSAETGGDQPQHF. DNA for the CDR3: TGCAGTGCTGAAACAGGGGGGGATCAGCCCCAGCATTTT.

This clonotype occurred a few times. The junction shows a germline mismatch at one end, possibly a read error. The chain carries TRBV4-2 and TRBJ1-5, with 7 bases fitting TRBD1. The CDR3 length is 16 residues. Looked up from germline, CDR1 is LGHNA and CDR2 is YNFKEQ. For the CDR3, the DNA is TGTGCCAGCAGCCAAGATATTTCAGGGGGTTATCAGCCCCAGCACTTT. It yields the protein CASSQDISGGYQPQHF.

This clonotype was counted between two and nine times. The rearrangement joins TRBV12-3 or TRBV12-4 to TRBJ2-5; 12 bases agree with TRBD2. Near its end, the DNA agrees better with TRBJ2-1, so the J call may be wrong. The CDR3 has 18 residues. CDR3 in amino acids: CASSLETSGSGPQDEQFF. The CDR3 coding sequence is TGTGCCAGCAGTTTAGAGACTAGCGGGAGTGGGCCCCAGGATGAGCAGTTCTTC.

V is TRBV7-2 and J is TRBJ1-2; 7 bases align to TRBD1. This CDR3 contains 16 residues. Looked up from germline, CDR1 is SGHTA and CDR2 is FQGNSA. After removal of 4 bases from V and 8 bases from J, the junction contained 16 bases not matched to a gene. CDR3 in amino acids: CASSWPAGQPTGGYTF. CDR3 in DNA: TGTGCCAGCAGCTGGCCGGCGGGACAGCCTACGGGGGGCTACACCTTC.

This clonotype was counted between two and nine times. V usage is TRBV12-3 or TRBV12-4 and J usage is TRBJ2-7, with D possibly being TRBD2 (6 bases). Trimming left V 3 bases short and J 2 bases short, with 11 bases between. This CDR3 is built from 14 residues. The CDR3 sequence is CASSFSGETYEQYF. CDR3 in DNA: TGTGCCAGCAGTTTTAGCGGAGAAACCTACGAGCAGTACTTC.

This clonotype was counted only a few times. The genes are TRBV12-3 or TRBV12-4 and TRBJ2-2, with 7 nucleotides matching TRBD2. This CDR3 has 16 residues. The ends lost 6 bases at V and 5 bases at J; junction bases unmatched: 12. CDR3 protein: CASSKAGGSSTGELFF. Here the CDR3 DNA reads TGTGCCAGCAGCAAGGCGGGCGGGAGTAGTACCGGGGAGCTGTTTTTT.

The table lists this clonotype with a count of one. The chain has TRBV27 and TRBJ2-1, with 10 bases lining up with TRBD2. Germline values: CDR1 MNHEY, CDR2 SMNVEV (reference sequence). The CDR3 runs to 16 residues. V dropped 6 bases and J dropped 2; count of bases not matched to a gene: 7. The CDR3 DNA reads TGTGCCAGCAGCCATTTAGCGGGAGGCGCCTACAATGAGCAGTTCTTC. Translating it yields CASSHLAGGAYNEQFF.

This chain connects TRBV20-1 to TRBJ1-6; the match to TRBD1 covers 9 bases. The V gene's germline CDR1 is DFQATT and CDR2 SNEGSKA (reference sequence). The CDR3 covers 14 residues. Trimming took 0 bases from V and 9 from J; bases not matched to a gene: 3. CDR3: CSAREQGAPSPLHF. CDR3 coding DNA: TGCAGTGCTAGAGAACAGGGGGCGCCTTCACCCCTCCACTTT.

This clonotype was seen many times. The chain links TRBV7-2 to TRBJ2-3; D call uncertain. Per the germline V gene, CDR1 is SGHTA and CDR2 is FQGNSA. The CDR3 is made up of 14 amino acids. The V end lost 1 base, the J end lost 0 bases, and 5 bases lay between the germline ends. Here the CDR3 DNA reads TGTGCCAGCAGCTTAGTTGGGAGCACAGATACGCAGTATTTT. Its translation is CASSLVGSTDTQYF.

CDR3 bases: TGTGCCAGCAGCAGCGACAGGTTTAGCTCCTACAATGAGCAGTTCTTC. The encoded protein is CASSSDRFSSYNEQFF. The V gene is TRBV5-5, the J gene TRBJ2-1; D is perhaps TRBD1 (6 bases). The CDR3 covers 16 residues. Germline-derived CDR1 and CDR2 are SGHKS and YYEKEE (reference sequence). With 4 bases removed from V and 0 bases from J, the gap between germline ends came to 14 bases.

The table lists this clonotype with a few counts. The rearrangement joins TRBV3-1 to TRBJ1-1, with D perhaps TRBD1 (6 bases). Germline V lookup: CDR1 LGHDT, CDR2 YNNKEL (reference sequence). Deletions cut 4 bases from V and 7 bases from J, with 10 bases between. This CDR3 comprises 12 residues. CDR3 sequence reads: CASSRGQLEAFF. As DNA, the CDR3 is TGTGCCAGCAGCCGAGGACAGCTTGAAGCTTTCTTT. The full variable domain, rest sourced from reference TRBV3-1 and TRBJ1-1, is DTAVSQTPKYLVTQMGNDKSIKCEQNLGHDTMYWYKQDSKKFLKIMFSYNNKELIINETVPNRFSPKSPDKAHLNLHINSLELGDSAVYFCASSRGQLEAFFGQGTRLTVV.

The V gene is TRBV5-1, the J gene TRBJ2-7; 7 nucleotides match TRBD1. Germline trimming cut 0 bases from V and 6 bases from J; bases unmatched to any gene: 6. The germline V gene encodes CDR1 SGHRS and CDR2 YFSETQ. The CDR3 extends over 14 amino acids. The CDR3, as DNA: TGCGCCAGCAGCTTGGACAGGGGTAAATCCGAGCAGTACTTC. Protein sequence: CASSLDRGKSEQYF.

There are a few counts of this clonotype. The V gene is TRBV12-3 or TRBV12-4, the J gene TRBJ2-1; a weak D match, TRBD2 (5 bases). The CDR3 totals 15 residues. V lost 1 base to trimming and J lost 9 bases, with 16 bases between them. The chain's CDR3 is CASSLGDYHGGEQFF. DNA of the CDR3: TGTGCCAGCAGTTTAGGAGACTACCACGGCGGTGAGCAGTTCTTC.

This clonotype was observed a few times. The junction does not match germline at one end; this may be a read error. The chain employs TRBV7-6 and TRBJ2-2; D possibly corresponds to TRBD2 (6 bases). The CDR3 loop spans 14 amino acids. The germline V gene encodes CDR1 SGHVS and CDR2 FNYEAQ. CDR3 region: CASTSLAYTGELLF. The CDR3 region has the DNA TGTGCCAGTACCTCACTAGCCTACACCGGGGAGCTGCTTTTT.

In its sample, this clonotype was seen a few times. This sequence joins TRBV12-3 or TRBV12-4 and TRBJ2-7; D ambiguous. CDR3 length: 12 amino acids. The V gene lost 0 bases and the J gene lost 5 bases, with 5 bases spanning the gap. The DNA of the CDR3 is TGTGCCAGCAGTTTAGCAACAGACGAGCAGTACTTC. Translated: CASSLATDEQYF.

This clonotype appeared once. The V gene is TRBV18, the J gene TRBJ1-3; D remains ambiguous. Trimming cost V 3 bases and J 2 bases, with 8 bases left between them. Germline V gene data show CDR1 as KGHSH and CDR2 as LQKENI. CDR3 size: 14 residues. In DNA, the CDR3 is TGTGCCAGCTCACCCCAGGCAACTGGAAACACCATATATTTT. The encoded protein is CASSPQATGNTIYF.

The chain recombines TRBV7-2 with TRBJ2-1, with D perhaps TRBD2 (5 bases). The tail of the sequence fits TRBJ2-5 better, so the J call may be wrong. CDR1 is SGHTA and CDR2 is FQGNSA in the germline V gene. The CDR3 is made up of 15 amino acids. CDR3 region: CASSFVSGLGETQYF. The CDR3 DNA is TGTGCCAGCAGCTTCGTCTCGGGGTTAGGAGAGACCCAGTACTTC.

With respect to this clonotype: Possible read error: a much larger clone is one base away. The chain employs TRBV7-9 and TRBJ2-1; D is unclear. Germline values: CDR1 SEHNR, CDR2 FQNEAQ (reference sequence). The CDR3 has 15 amino acids. This CDR3 is CVSSLVGSSYNEQFF. The CDR3 nucleotides read TGTGTCAGCAGCTTAGTGGGAAGCTCCTACAATGAGCAGTTCTTC. Based on the CDR3 plus reference TRBV7-9 and TRBJ2-1, the full variable domain is DTGVSQNPRHKITKRGQNVTFRCDPISEHNRLYWYRQTLGQGPEFLTYFQNEAQLEKSRLLSDRFSAERPKGSFSTLEIQRTEQGDSAMYLCVSSLVGSSYNEQFFGPGTRLTVL.

The chain joins TRBV20-1 to TRBJ2-1, with D unclear. Germline values: CDR1 DFQATT, CDR2 SNEGSKA (reference sequence). The V gene lost 2 bases and the J gene lost 5 bases, with 10 bases spanning the gap. This CDR3 is built from 13 residues. The CDR3 spells CSARSLVDNEQFF. The CDR3 DNA is TGCAGTGCTAGAAGCCTAGTCGACAATGAGCAGTTCTTC.

Concerning this clonotype itself: At one boundary the junction diverges from the germline segment, which might be a read error. The J gene is TRBJ2-1, the V gene TRBV6-2 or TRBV6-3; D gene ambiguous. CDR3 length equals 11 residues. Germline V gene lookup returns CDR1 MNHEY and CDR2 SVGEGT. The CDR3 spells CASANGDEQSF. The CDR3 DNA is TGTGCCAGCGCCAATGGTGATGAGCAGTCCTTC.

The chain couples TRBV4-3 to TRBJ2-7, with D possibly called TRBD1 or TRBD2 (5 bases each). The germline V gene has CDR1 LGHNA and CDR2 YSLEER. V lost 1 base and J 2 bases, leaving 9 bases between the germline ends. The CDR3 extends over 14 amino acids. CDR3: CASSQVGRTYEQYF. In DNA form, the CDR3 reads TGCGCCAGCAGCCAAGTGGGACGAACCTACGAGCAGTACTTC.

The chain uses TRBV7-9 and TRBJ1-1; perhaps TRBD1 as D (6 bases). The CDR3 length is 12 residues. Trimming pared 9 bases from V and 8 bases from J, leaving 16 bases between. Germline loops: CDR1 SEHNR, CDR2 FQNEAQ (reference sequence). Here the CDR3 DNA reads TGTGCCAGTTCAGGAGGGGGGGTCGAAGCTTTCTTT. Protein: CASSGGGVEAFF.

This clonotype showed up just a few times. The chain uses TRBV3-1 and TRBJ2-6; 9 bases align to TRBD1. Germline V gene lookup returns CDR1 LGHDT and CDR2 YNNKEL (reference sequence). Trimming at V came to 0 bases and at J to 2 bases, leaving 2 bases not matched to a gene. The CDR3 has 17 residues. The CDR3 protein is CASSQEGTGTGANVLTF. In DNA, the CDR3 is TGTGCCAGCAGCCAAGAGGGGACAGGGACTGGGGCCAACGTCCTGACTTTC.

This clonotype has more than one count but fewer than ten. The chain employs TRBV28 and TRBJ2-3, with 8 positions matching TRBD2. This CDR3 comprises 16 residues. Germline V gene sequence: CDR1 MDHEN, CDR2 SYDVKM. V shed 3 bases and J 0 bases; nucleotides not matched to a gene: 5. CDR3 bases: TGTGCCAGCAGTTTTCCGTCTAGCGGGAGCACAGATACGCAGTATTTT. Translating it yields CASSFPSSGSTDTQYF.

This clonotype was detected many times. The chain couples TRBV20-1 to TRBJ2-3; D might be TRBD1 (5 bases). Germline V gene lookup returns CDR1 DFQATT and CDR2 SNEGSKA (reference sequence). With 0 bases removed from V and 4 bases from J, the gap between germline ends came to 17 bases. The CDR3 totals 16 residues. This CDR3 reads CSARDFGAGMADTQYF. The CDR3, as DNA: TGCAGTGCTAGAGATTTTGGGGCAGGAATGGCAGATACGCAGTATTTT.

The V call is TRBV6-1, the J call TRBJ2-7; 10 bases agree with TRBD1. CDR1 and CDR2 from the germline V gene are MNHNS and SASEGT. The CDR3 loop spans 17 amino acids. V dropped 7 bases and J dropped 0; count of bases not matched to a gene: 12. The CDR3 reads CASTEGTGALLSYEQYF. In nucleotides, the CDR3 is TGTGCCAGCACAGAAGGGACAGGGGCCCTCCTCTCCTACGAGCAGTACTTC.

The rearrangement joins TRBV6-2 or TRBV6-3 to TRBJ2-7, with D hard to call. Trimming left V 5 bases short and J 2 bases short, with 10 bases between. The CDR3 is made up of 13 amino acids. The germline V gene encodes CDR1 MNHEY and CDR2 SVGEGT. The CDR3 nucleotides read TGTGCCAGCAGTCTACCAATCGCCTACGAGCAGTACTTC. Translated, it gives CASSLPIAYEQYF.